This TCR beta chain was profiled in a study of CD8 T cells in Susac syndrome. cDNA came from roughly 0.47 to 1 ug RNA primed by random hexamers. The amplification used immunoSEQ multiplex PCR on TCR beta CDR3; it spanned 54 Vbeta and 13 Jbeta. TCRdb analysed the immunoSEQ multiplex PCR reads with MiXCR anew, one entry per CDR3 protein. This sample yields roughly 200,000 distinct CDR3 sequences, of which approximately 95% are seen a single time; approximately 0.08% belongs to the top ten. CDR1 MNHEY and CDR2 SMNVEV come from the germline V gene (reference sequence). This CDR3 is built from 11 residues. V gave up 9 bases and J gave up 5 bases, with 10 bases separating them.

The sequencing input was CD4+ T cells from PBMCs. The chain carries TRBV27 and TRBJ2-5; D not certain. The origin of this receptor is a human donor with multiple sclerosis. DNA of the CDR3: TGTGCCAGTTCGTCCATGGAGACCCAGTACTTC. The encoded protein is CASSSMETQYF.